This TCR beta chain was observed in a study of shared clonotypes between healthy human individuals. Naivety among CD8 cells was defined by CD45RO negativity and positive CCR7 selection, thereby excluding terminally differentiated effector memory CD45RA+ cells. V lost 4 bases and J lost 1; bases outside the gene matches: 7. There are 16 residues in the CDR3. In germline, CDR1 is SGDLS, CDR2 YYNGEE. For every subset, genomic DNA was evenly distributed across several immunoSEQ plates. TCRdb keeps only in-frame clones here, not all; method: immunoSEQ multiplex PCR. The table shows about 2.1 million clones, with around 95% occurring only once.

The TCR originated in a man younger than 30 in good health. Some clones in this sample may be carry-over from other donors' samples. This chain uses TRBV9 with TRBJ2-2; 7 bases align to TRBD1. The sequenced sample was naive CD8+ T cells from PBMCs. The CDR3 DNA follows: TGTGCCAGCAGCACCAGGACAGGACAGAACACCGGGGAGCTGTTTTTT. Its protein is CASSTRTGQNTGELFF.